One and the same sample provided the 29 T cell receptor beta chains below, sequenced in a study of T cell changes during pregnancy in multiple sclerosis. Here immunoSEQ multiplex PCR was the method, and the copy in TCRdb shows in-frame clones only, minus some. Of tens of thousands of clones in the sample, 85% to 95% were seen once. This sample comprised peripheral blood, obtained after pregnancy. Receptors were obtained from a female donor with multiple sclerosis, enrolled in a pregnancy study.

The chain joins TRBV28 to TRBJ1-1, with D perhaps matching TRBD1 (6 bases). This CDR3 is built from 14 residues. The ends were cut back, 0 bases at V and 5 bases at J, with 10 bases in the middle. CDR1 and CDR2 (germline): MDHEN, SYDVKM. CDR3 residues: CASSLWGAGTEAFF. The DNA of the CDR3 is TGTGCCAGCAGTTTATGGGGGGCAGGGACTGAAGCTTTCTTT.

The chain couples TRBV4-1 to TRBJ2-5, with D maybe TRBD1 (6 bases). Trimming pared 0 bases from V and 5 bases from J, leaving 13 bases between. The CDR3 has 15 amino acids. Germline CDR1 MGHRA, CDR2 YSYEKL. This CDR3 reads CASSQEGRQGETQYF. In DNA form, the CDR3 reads TGCGCCAGCAGCCAAGAGGGTCGGCAGGGGGAGACCCAGTACTTC.

The CDR3 coding sequence is TGTGCCAGTTGCCTAGCCCTGGGCGTCGAGCAGTACTTC. This translates into CASCLALGVEQYF. The chain recombines TRBV28 with TRBJ2-7; D perhaps matches TRBD2 (5 bases). From germline, CDR1 is MDHEN and CDR2 SYDVKM. Trimming pared 9 bases from V and 6 bases from J, leaving 18 bases between. The CDR3 has 13 amino acids.

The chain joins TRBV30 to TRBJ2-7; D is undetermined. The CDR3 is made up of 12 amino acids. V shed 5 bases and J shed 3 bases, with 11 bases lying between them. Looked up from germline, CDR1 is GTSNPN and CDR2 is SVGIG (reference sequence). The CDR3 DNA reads TGTGCCTGGGCTCTAGTGCTCTACGAGCAGTACTTC. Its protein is CAWALVLYEQYF.

This chain's CDR3 is CASSDQGASTDTQYF. DNA of the CDR3: TGTGCCAGCAGCGATCAGGGTGCTAGCACAGATACGCAGTATTTT. The rearrangement links TRBV9 to TRBJ2-3; D might be TRBD1 (5 bases). Germline CDR1 reads SGDLS; CDR2 reads YYNGEE. This CDR3 spans 15 amino acids. Between the trimmed V and J ends, which lost 3 bases and 0 bases, there was a span of 11 bases.

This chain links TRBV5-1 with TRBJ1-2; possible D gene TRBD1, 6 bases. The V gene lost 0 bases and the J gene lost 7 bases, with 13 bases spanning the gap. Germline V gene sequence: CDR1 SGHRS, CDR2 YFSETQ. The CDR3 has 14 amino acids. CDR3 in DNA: TGCGCCAGCAGCTTGGCCGCAGGGGTTGGTGGCTACACCTTC. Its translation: CASSLAAGVGGYTF.

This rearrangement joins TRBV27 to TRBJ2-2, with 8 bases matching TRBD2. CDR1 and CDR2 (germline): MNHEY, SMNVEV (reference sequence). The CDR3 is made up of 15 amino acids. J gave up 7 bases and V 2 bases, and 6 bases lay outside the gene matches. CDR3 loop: CASSLLGRAGGELFF. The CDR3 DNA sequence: TGTGCCAGCAGTTTACTCGGGAGGGCGGGCGGGGAGCTGTTTTTT.

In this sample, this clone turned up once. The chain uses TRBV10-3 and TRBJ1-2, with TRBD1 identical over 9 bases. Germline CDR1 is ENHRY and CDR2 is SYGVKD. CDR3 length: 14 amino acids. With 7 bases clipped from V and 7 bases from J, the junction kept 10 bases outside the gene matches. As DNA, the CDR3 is TGTGCCATCAACCCGACCGGGACAGGGACTGGCTACACCTTC. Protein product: CAINPTGTGTGYTF.

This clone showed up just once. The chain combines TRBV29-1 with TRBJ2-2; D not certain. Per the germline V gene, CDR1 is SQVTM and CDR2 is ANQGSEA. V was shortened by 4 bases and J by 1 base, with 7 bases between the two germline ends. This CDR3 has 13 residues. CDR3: CSVVGLNTGELFF. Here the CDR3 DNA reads TGCAGCGTTGTTGGCTTGAACACCGGGGAGCTGTTTTTT.

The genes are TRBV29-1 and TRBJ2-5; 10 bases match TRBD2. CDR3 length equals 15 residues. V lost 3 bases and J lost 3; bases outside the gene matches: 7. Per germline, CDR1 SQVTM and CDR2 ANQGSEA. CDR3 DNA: TGCAGCGTTGAGGGGAGCGGGAGGGCCGAAGAGACCCAGTACTTC. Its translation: CSVEGSGRAEETQYF.

In DNA, the CDR3 is TGCGCCAGCAGACAGGGGGCTAGTCAGCCCCAGCATTTT. Translated, it gives CASRQGASQPQHF. The chain has TRBV10-2 and TRBJ1-5; 9 positions agree with TRBD1. The CDR3 is made up of 13 amino acids. Germline V CDR1 and CDR2: WSHSY, SAAADI. The junction had 3 bases not matched to a gene; V was cut back by 6 bases and J by 6 bases.

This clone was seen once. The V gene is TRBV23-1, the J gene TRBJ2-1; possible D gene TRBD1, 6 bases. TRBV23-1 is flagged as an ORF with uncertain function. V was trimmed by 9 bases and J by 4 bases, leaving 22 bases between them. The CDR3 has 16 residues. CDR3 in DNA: TGCGCCAGAACTAAAAGGGCCAGGGGCTTGTACAATGAGCAGTTCTTC. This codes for CARTKRARGLYNEQFF.

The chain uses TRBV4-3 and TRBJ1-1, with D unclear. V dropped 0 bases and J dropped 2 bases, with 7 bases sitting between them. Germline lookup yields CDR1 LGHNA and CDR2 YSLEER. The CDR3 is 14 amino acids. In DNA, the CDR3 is TGCGCCAGCAGCCAAGATTCCAGTAACACTGAAGCTTTCTTT. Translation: CASSQDSSNTEAFF.

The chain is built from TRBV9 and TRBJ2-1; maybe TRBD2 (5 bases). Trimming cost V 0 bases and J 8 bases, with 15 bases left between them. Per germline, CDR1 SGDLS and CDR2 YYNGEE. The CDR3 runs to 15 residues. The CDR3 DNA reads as TGTGCCAGCAGCGTAGAAACTAGTTGGTTGGATGAGCAGTTCTTC. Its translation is CASSVETSWLDEQFF.

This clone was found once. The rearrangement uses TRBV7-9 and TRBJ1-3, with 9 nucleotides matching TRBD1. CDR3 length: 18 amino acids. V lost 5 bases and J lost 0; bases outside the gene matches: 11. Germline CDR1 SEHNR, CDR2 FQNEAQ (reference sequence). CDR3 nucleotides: TGTGCCAGCAGCCCCATAGGGGGGACAGGGCCCTCTGGAAACACCATATATTTT. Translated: CASSPIGGTGPSGNTIYF.

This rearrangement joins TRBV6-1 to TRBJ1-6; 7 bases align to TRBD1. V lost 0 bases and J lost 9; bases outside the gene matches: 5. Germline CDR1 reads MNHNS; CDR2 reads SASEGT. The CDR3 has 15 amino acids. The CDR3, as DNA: TGTGCCAGCAGTGAAGCGAGTGAGGGGGCTTCACCCCTCCACTTT. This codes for CASSEASEGASPLHF.

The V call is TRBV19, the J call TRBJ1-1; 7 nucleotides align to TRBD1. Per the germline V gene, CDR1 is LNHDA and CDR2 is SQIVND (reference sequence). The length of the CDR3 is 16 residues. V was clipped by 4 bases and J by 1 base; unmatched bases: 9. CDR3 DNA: TGTGCCAGTAGTAGTGGGACAGCGCCACCGAACACTGAAGCTTTCTTT. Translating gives CASSSGTAPPNTEAFF.

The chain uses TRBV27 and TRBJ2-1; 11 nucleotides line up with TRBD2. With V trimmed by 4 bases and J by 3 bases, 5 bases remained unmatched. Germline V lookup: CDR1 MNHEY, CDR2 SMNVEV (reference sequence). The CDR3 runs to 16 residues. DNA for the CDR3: TGTGCCAGCAGTTCCATAGCGGGAGGGCTCTACAATGAGCAGTTCTTC. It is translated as CASSSIAGGLYNEQFF.

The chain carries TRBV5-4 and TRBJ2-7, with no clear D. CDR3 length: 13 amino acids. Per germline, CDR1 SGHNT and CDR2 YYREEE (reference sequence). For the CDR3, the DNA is TGTGCGTATCTCCCCAGGTACTCCTACGAGCAGTACTTC. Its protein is CAYLPRYSYEQYF.

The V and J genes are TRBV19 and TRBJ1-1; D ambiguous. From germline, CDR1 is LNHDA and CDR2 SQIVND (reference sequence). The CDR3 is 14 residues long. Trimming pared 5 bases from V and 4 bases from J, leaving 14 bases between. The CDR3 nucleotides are TGTGCCAGTAGTCCCGGGGTAGGTGGCACTGAAGCTTTCTTT. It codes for CASSPGVGGTEAFF.

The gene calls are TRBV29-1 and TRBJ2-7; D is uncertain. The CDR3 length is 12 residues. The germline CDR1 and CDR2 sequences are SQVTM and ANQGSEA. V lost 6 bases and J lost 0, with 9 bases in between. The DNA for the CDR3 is TGCAGCGTCGTAAAGAGCTCCTACGAGCAGTACTTC. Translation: CSVVKSSYEQYF.

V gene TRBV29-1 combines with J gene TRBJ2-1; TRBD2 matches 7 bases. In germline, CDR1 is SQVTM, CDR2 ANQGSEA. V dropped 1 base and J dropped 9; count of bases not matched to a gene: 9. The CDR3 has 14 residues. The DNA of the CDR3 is TGCAGCGTTGAAGCAGGGCGGGAGAGCGGTGAGCAGTTCTTC. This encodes CSVEAGRESGEQFF.

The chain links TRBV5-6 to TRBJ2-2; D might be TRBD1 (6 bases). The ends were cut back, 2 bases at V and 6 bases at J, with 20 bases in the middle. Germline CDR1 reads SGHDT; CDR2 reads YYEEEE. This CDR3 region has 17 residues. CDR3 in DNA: TGTGCCAGCAGCTTTTGGCAGGGGCTCCGCGGTTCCGGGGAGCTGTTTTTT. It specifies CASSFWQGLRGSGELFF.

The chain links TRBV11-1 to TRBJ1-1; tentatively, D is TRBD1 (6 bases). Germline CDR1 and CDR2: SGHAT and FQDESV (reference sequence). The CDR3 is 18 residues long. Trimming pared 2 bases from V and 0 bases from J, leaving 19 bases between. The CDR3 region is CASSLSAPWTVMNTEAFF. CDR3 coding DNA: TGTGCCAGCAGCTTATCGGCCCCCTGGACAGTAATGAACACTGAAGCTTTCTTT.

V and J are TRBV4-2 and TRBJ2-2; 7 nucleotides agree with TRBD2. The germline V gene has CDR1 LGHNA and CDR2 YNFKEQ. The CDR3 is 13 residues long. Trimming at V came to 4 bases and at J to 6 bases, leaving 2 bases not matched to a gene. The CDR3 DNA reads TGTGCCAGCAGCCGCCGGGGGGCCGGGGAGCTGTTTTTT. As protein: CASSRRGAGELFF.

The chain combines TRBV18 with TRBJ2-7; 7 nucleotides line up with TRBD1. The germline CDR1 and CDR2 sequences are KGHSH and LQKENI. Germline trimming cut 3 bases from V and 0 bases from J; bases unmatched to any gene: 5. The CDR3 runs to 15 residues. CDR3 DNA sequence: TGTGCCAGCTCACCGACAGGGACCCTCTCCTACGAGCAGTACTTC. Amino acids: CASSPTGTLSYEQYF.

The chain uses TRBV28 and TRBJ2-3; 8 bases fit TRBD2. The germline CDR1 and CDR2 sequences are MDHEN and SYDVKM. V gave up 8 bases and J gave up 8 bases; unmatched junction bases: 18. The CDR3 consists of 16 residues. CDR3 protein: CASLDGGRNPRGTQYF. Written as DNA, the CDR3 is TGTGCCAGCCTTGATGGCGGGAGGAACCCAAGAGGTACGCAGTATTTT.

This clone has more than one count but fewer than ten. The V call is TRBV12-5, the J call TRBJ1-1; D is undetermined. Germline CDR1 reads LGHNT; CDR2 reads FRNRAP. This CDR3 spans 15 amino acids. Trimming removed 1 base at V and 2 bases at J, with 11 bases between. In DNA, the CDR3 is TGTGCTAGTGGTTTGGGGCTTGCGGGCAACACTGAAGCTTTCTTT. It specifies CASGLGLAGNTEAFF. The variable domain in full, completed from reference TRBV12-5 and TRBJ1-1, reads DARVTQTPRHKVTEMGQEVTMRCQPILGHNTVFWYRQTMMQGLELLAYFRNRAPLDDSGMPKDRFSAEMPDATLATLKIQPSEPRDSAVYFCASGLGLAGNTEAFFGQGTRLTVV.

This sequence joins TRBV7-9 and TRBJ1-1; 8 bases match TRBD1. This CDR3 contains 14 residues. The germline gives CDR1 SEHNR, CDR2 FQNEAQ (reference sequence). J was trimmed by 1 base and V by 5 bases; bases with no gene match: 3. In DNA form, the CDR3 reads TGTGCCAGCAGCCTAGGGACAGGGAACACTGAAGCTTTCTTT. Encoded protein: CASSLGTGNTEAFF.